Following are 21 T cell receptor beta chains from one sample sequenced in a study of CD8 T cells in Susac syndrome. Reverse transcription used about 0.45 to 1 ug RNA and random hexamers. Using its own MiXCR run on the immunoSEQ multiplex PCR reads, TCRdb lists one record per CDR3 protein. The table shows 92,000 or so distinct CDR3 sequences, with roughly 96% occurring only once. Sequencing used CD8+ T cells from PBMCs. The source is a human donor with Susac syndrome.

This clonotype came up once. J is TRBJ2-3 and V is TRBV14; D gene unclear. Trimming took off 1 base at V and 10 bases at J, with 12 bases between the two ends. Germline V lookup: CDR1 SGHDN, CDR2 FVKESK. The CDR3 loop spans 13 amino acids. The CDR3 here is CASSQVWPSPQYF. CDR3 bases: TGTGCCAGCAGCCAAGTGTGGCCCAGCCCGCAGTATTTT.

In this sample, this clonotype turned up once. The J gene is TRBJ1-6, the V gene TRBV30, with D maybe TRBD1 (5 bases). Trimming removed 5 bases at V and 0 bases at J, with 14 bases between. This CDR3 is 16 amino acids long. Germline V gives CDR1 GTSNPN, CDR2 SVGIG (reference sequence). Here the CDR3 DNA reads TGTGCCTGGGCTCAGGGCCAGAGCTCCTATAATTCACCCCTCCACTTT. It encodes CAWAQGQSSYNSPLHF.

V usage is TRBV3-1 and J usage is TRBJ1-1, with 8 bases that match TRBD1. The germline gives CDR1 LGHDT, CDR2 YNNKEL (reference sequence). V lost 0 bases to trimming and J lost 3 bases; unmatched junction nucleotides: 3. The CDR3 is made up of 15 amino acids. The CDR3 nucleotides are TGTGCCAGCAGCCAAGATCTGGGACAGGACACTGAAGCTTTCTTT. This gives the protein CASSQDLGQDTEAFF.

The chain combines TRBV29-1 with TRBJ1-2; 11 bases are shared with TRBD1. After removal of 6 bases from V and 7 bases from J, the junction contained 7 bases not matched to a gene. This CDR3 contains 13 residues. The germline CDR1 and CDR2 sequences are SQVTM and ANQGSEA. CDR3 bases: TGCAGCGTCTCCGGGACAGGGGGAGCTGGCTACACCTTC. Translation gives CSVSGTGGAGYTF.

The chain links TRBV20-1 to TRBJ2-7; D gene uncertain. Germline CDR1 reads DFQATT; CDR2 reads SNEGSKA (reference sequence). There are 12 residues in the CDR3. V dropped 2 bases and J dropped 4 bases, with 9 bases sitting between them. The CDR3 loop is CSARWGMYEQYF. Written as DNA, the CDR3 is TGCAGTGCTAGATGGGGTATGTACGAGCAGTACTTC.

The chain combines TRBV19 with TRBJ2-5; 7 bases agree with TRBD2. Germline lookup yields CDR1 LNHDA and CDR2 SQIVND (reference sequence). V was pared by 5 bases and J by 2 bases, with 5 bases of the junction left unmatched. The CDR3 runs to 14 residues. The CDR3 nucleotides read TGTGCCAGTAGTCCAGCGGGGATACAAGAGACCCAGTACTTC. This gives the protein CASSPAGIQETQYF.

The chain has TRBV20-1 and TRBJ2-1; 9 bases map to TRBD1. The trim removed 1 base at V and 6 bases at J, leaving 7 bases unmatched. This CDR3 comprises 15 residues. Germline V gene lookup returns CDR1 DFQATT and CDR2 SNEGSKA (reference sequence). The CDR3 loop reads CSARVRDRDTNEQFF. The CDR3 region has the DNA TGCAGTGCTAGAGTCCGGGACAGGGATACCAATGAGCAGTTCTTC.

The CDR3 region has the DNA TGTGCCAGCAGCTTAGGGGTGACGGGGGATGAGCAGTTCTTC. Protein sequence: CASSLGVTGDEQFF. V gene TRBV11-2 combines with J gene TRBJ2-1; a possible D gene is TRBD2 (6 bases). The CDR3 has 14 amino acids. Per the germline V gene, CDR1 is SGHAT and CDR2 is FQNNGV. Trimming removed 1 base at V and 8 bases at J, with 12 bases between.

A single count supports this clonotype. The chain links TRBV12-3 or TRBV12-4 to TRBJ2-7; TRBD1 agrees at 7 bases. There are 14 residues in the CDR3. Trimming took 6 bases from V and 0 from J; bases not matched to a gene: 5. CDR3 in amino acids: CASSKTGSSYEQYF. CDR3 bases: TGTGCCAGCAGCAAGACAGGGAGCTCCTACGAGCAGTACTTC.

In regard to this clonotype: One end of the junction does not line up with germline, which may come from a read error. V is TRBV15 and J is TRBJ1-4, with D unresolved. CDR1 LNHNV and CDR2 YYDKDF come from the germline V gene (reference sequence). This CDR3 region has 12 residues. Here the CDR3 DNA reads TGTGCCACCAGCAGAGATGGTGAAAAACTTTTTTTT. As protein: CATSRDGEKLFF.

CDR3 sequence (DNA): TGCAGCGGAGGACAGCGAAACACTGAAGCTTTCTTT. This sequence encodes CSGGQRNTEAFF. The J gene is TRBJ1-1, the V gene TRBV29-1, with D possibly matching TRBD1 (6 bases). The CDR3 is 12 amino acids. V shed 7 bases and J shed 2 bases, with 11 bases lying between them. Per germline, CDR1 SQVTM and CDR2 ANQGSEA.

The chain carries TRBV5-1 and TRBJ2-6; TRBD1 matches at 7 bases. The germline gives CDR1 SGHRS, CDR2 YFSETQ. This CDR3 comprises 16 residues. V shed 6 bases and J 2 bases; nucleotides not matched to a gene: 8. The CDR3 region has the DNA TGCGCCAGCACCTGGGGACAGAGAACTGGGGCCAACGTCCTGACTTTC. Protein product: CASTWGQRTGANVLTF.

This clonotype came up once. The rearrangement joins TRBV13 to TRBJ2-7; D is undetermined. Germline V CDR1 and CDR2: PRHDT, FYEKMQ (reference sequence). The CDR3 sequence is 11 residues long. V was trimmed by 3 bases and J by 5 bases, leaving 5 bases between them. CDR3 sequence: CASSFRNEQYF. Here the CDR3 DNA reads TGTGCCAGCAGCTTTAGAAACGAGCAGTACTTC.

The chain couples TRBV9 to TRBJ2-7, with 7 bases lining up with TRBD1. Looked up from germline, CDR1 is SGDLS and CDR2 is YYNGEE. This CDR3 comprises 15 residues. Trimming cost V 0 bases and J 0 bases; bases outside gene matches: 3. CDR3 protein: CASSVEGTDSYEQYF. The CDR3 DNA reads TGTGCCAGCAGCGTAGAAGGGACAGACTCCTACGAGCAGTACTTC.

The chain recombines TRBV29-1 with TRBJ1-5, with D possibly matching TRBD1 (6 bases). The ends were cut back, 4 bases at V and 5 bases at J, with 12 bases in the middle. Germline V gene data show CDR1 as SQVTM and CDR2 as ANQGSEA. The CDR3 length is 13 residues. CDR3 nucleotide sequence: TGCAGCGTTGCGTGGGGGGCCGATCAGCCCCAGCATTTT. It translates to CSVAWGADQPQHF.

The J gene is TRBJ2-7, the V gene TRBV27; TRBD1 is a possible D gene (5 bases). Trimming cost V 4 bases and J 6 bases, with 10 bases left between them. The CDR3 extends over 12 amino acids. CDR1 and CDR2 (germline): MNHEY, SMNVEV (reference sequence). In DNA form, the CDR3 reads TGTGCCAGCAGTTCGTCAGGGCGCGAGCAGTACTTC. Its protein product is CASSSSGREQYF.

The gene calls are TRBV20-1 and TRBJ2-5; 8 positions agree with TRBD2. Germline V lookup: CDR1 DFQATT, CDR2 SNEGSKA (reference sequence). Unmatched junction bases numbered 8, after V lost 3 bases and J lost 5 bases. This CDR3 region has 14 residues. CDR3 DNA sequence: TGCAGTGCTAGTTCGGGGGGGTCCGGGGAGACCCAGTACTTC. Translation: CSASSGGSGETQYF.

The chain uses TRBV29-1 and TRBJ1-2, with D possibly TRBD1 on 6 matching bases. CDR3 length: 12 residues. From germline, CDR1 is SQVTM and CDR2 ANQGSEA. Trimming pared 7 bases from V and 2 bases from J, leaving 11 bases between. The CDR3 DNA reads TGCAGCGGGGAGACAGGAAACTATGGCTACACCTTC. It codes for CSGETGNYGYTF. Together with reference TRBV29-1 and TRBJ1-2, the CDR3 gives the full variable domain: SAVISQKPSRDICQRGTSLTIQCQVDSQVTMMFWYRQQPGQSLTLIATANQGSEATYESGFVIDKFPISRPNLTFSTLTVSNMSPEDSSIYLCSGETGNYGYTFGSGTRLTVV.

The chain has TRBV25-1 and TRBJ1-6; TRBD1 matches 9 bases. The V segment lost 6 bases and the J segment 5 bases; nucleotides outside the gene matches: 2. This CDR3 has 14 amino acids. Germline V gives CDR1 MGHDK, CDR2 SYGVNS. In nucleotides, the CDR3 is TGTGCCAGCAGCTGGGACAGGGATAATTCACCCCTCCACTTT. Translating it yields CASSWDRDNSPLHF.

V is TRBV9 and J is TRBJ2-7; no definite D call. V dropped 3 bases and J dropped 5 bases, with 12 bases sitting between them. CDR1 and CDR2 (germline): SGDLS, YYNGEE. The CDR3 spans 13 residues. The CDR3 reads CASSADPINEQYF. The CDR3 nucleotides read TGTGCCAGCAGCGCGGACCCGATCAACGAGCAGTACTTC. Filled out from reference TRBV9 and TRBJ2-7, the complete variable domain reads DSGVTQTPKHLITATGQRVTLRCSPRSGDLSVYWYQQSLDQGLQFLIQYYNGEERAKGNILERFSAQQFPDLHSELNLSSLELGDSALYFCASSADPINEQYFGPGTRLTVT.

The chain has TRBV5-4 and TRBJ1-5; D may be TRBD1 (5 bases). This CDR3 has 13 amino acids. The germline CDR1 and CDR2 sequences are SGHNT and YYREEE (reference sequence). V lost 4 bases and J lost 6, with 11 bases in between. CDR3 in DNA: TGTGCCAGCAGCCCGAGTGGGGGTCAGCCCCAGCATTTT. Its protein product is CASSPSGGQPQHF.